The 22 T cell receptor beta chains in this list originate from one sample, sequenced in a study of T cell responses to AZD1222 COVID-19 vaccine. Measured with immunoSEQ multiplex PCR; TCRdb has only the in-frame clones, and not every one. This sample has some 130,000 clones, with over 85% found just once. The sequenced sample was peripheral blood, obtained on day 0 of AZD1222 vaccination. These receptors were taken from an adult in good health.

The rearrangement uses TRBV14 and TRBJ1-1; no definite D call. CDR3 length: 11 residues. Trimming removed 3 bases from V and 7 bases from J, with 6 bases in between. From germline, CDR1 is SGHDN and CDR2 FVKESK. DNA for the CDR3: TGTGCCAGCAGCCAGGGTGGTGAAGCTTTCTTT. Protein: CASSQGGEAFF.

This clone was seen just once. The chain uses TRBV19 and TRBJ1-1; weak D call: TRBD1 (5 bases). Germline CDR1 is LNHDA and CDR2 is SQIVND (reference sequence). The V gene lost 3 bases and the J gene lost 4 bases, with 27 bases spanning the gap. CDR3 length: 19 amino acids. This chain's CDR3 is CASSIGDAGFRASATEAFF. Written as DNA, the CDR3 is TGTGCCAGTAGTATTGGGGACGCAGGGTTTCGGGCCTCGGCCACTGAAGCTTTCTTT.

This clone is a singleton in its sample. The CDR3 sequence: CRSSGLEAFF. DNA of the CDR3: TGCAGGTCATCGGGGCTTGAAGCTTTCTTT. The chain uses TRBV20-1 and TRBJ1-1; tentative D call: TRBD1 (5 bases). In germline, CDR1 is DFQATT, CDR2 SNEGSKA (reference sequence). The CDR3 has 10 amino acids.

CDR3 sequence: CASSLGAGGYTF. CDR3 coding DNA: TGTGCCAGCAGTTTAGGGGCTGGTGGCTACACCTTC. The V gene is TRBV28, the J gene TRBJ1-2; the D gene is possibly TRBD1 (5 bases). The CDR3 is made up of 12 amino acids. Trimming left V 2 bases short and J 7 bases short, with 8 bases between. The germline V gene has CDR1 MDHEN and CDR2 SYDVKM.

The rearrangement uses TRBV28 and TRBJ1-3; 8 positions match TRBD1. V was pared by 7 bases and J by 5 bases, with 13 bases of the junction left unmatched. The CDR3 is 16 amino acids. In germline, CDR1 is MDHEN, CDR2 SYDVKM. For the CDR3, the DNA is TGTGCCAGCAAAGGGACTCGGACAGGGATTAGAAACACCATATATTTT. Its translation is CASKGTRTGIRNTIYF.

This clone appeared once. The chain is built from TRBV25-1 and TRBJ1-5; D is undetermined. This CDR3 has 13 residues. Trimming cost V 2 bases and J 9 bases, with 11 bases left between them. The V gene's germline CDR1 is MGHDK and CDR2 SYGVNS. This CDR3 is CASSEKWAGPQHF. The CDR3 nucleotides read TGTGCCAGCAGTGAAAAATGGGCGGGGCCCCAGCATTTT.

The chain carries TRBV4-3 and TRBJ2-3; 8 positions agree with TRBD2. The CDR3 is 15 amino acids. Germline V CDR1 and CDR2: LGHNA, YSLEER. With 3 bases clipped from V and 0 bases from J, the junction kept 2 bases outside the gene matches. CDR3 sequence (DNA): TGCGCCAGCAGCCAGGGACTAGAGAGCACAGATACGCAGTATTTT. Translating it yields CASSQGLESTDTQYF.

In nucleotides, the CDR3 is TGTGCCAGCAGGCAAAACAGGGGGGATTGGTATGGCTACACCTTC. Amino acids: CASRQNRGDWYGYTF. This chain uses TRBV6-5 with TRBJ1-2, with TRBD1 identical over 8 bases. The CDR3 loop spans 15 amino acids. J was trimmed by 5 bases and V by 6 bases; bases with no gene match: 11. Germline V CDR1 and CDR2: MNHEY, SVGAGI.

This rearrangement joins TRBV9 to TRBJ1-4; D ambiguous. V dropped 9 bases and J dropped 3 bases, with 9 bases sitting between them. CDR1 is SGDLS, CDR2 YYNGEE, per germline. The length of the CDR3 is 12 residues. In nucleotides, the CDR3 is TGTGCCAAGCGGCCCCCTAATGAAAAACTGTTTTTT. This sequence encodes CAKRPPNEKLFF. The variable domain in full, completed from reference TRBV9 and TRBJ1-4, reads DSGVTQTPKHLITATGQRVTLRCSPRSGDLSVYWYQQSLDQGLQFLIQYYNGEERAKGNILERFSAQQFPDLHSELNLSSLELGDSALYFCAKRPPNEKLFFGSGTQLSVL.

The V gene is TRBV7-9, the J gene TRBJ1-5; D call uncertain. CDR1 and CDR2 from the germline V gene are SEHNR and FQNEAQ (reference sequence). This CDR3 is 17 amino acids long. V shed 1 base and J shed 7 bases, with 20 bases lying between them. In nucleotides, the CDR3 is TGTGCCAGCAGCTTAGAATTAGGGTCAGGAAGCGGGCAGCCCCAGCATTTT. Translated, it gives CASSLELGSGSGQPQHF.

The chain carries TRBV28 and TRBJ1-1, with D unresolved. CDR3 length: 13 amino acids. Germline V gives CDR1 MDHEN, CDR2 SYDVKM. Deletions cut 5 bases from V and 6 bases from J, with 13 bases between. The CDR3 DNA is TGTGCCAGCAGTCCCCCAGTTCGGGCTGAAGCTTTCTTT. Translation: CASSPPVRAEAFF.

The chain carries TRBV7-9 and TRBJ1-1, with a weak D call TRBD1 (5 bases). In germline, CDR1 is SEHNR, CDR2 FQNEAQ (reference sequence). V was pared by 1 base and J by 4 bases, with 10 bases between. The CDR3 runs to 14 residues. CDR3 amino acids: CASSLVVGPTEAFF. The CDR3 region has the DNA TGTGCCAGCAGCTTAGTTGTGGGACCCACTGAAGCTTTCTTT.

V gene TRBV4-2 combines with J gene TRBJ1-2; the match to TRBD1 covers 9 bases. CDR1 is LGHNA, CDR2 YNFKEQ, per germline. V lost 5 bases and J lost 6; bases outside the gene matches: 7. The CDR3 has 14 residues. This chain's CDR3 is CASSTTQGADGYTF. CDR3 coding DNA: TGTGCCAGCAGCACAACACAGGGGGCTGATGGCTACACCTTC.

The chain has TRBV19 and TRBJ2-2, with 7 bases identical to TRBD1. The V segment lost 4 bases and the J segment 6 bases; nucleotides outside the gene matches: 8. This CDR3 is 15 amino acids long. Per germline, CDR1 LNHDA and CDR2 SQIVND (reference sequence). The DNA of the CDR3 is TGTGCCAGTAGTACGACCGGGACAGTGGCCGGGGAGCTGTTTTTT. Translation gives CASSTTGTVAGELFF.

J is TRBJ1-1 and V is TRBV5-6; D is unresolved. Germline loops: CDR1 SGHDT, CDR2 YYEEEE. The length of the CDR3 is 14 residues. V was trimmed by 0 bases and J by 5 bases, leaving 11 bases between them. The CDR3 DNA reads as TGTGCCAGCAGCTTGGGGGGTACGGGAACTGAAGCTTTCTTT. Translation gives CASSLGGTGTEAFF. The complete variable domain, with remaining parts taken from reference TRBV5-6 and TRBJ1-1, reads DAGVTQSPTHLIKTRGQQVTLRCSPKSGHDTVSWYQQALGQGPQFIFQYYEEEERQRGNFPDRFSGHQFPNYSSELNVNALLLGDSALYLCASSLGGTGTEAFFGQGTRLTVV.

V and J are TRBV11-1 and TRBJ2-3; 9 positions match TRBD1. The CDR3 is made up of 16 amino acids. J lost 5 bases, V lost 0 bases, and 6 bases had no gene match. Germline V lookup: CDR1 SGHAT, CDR2 FQDESV (reference sequence). CDR3 sequence: CASSLAPGQGGDTQYF. The DNA of the CDR3 is TGTGCCAGCAGCTTAGCACCGGGACAGGGAGGAGATACGCAGTATTTT. The full variable domain, with the rest looked up from reference TRBV11-1 and TRBJ2-3, is EAEVAQSPRYKITEKSQAVAFWCDPISGHATLYWYRQILGQGPELLVQFQDESVVDDSQLPKDRFSAERLKGVDSTLKIQPAELGDSAMYLCASSLAPGQGGDTQYFGPGTRLTVL.

The gene calls are TRBV6-2 or TRBV6-3 and TRBJ1-4; TRBD1 aligns across 10 bases. The germline V gene encodes CDR1 MNHEY and CDR2 SVGEGT. The CDR3 loop spans 14 amino acids. Trimming removed 6 bases from V and 8 bases from J; junction bases left unmatched: 6. CDR3 residues: CASSSGQGREKLFF. The CDR3 DNA follows: TGTGCCAGCAGCTCGGGACAGGGGCGAGAAAAACTGTTTTTT.

V gene TRBV10-1 combines with J gene TRBJ2-3, with 8 bases aligning to TRBD1. This CDR3 contains 16 residues. The V segment lost 2 bases and the J segment 2 bases; nucleotides outside the gene matches: 6. CDR1 is WNHNN, CDR2 SYGVQD, per germline (reference sequence). CDR3 region: CASSETGRGPTDTQYF. The CDR3 DNA reads as TGCGCCAGCAGTGAGACGGGCAGGGGGCCCACAGATACGCAGTATTTT.

The chain links TRBV9 to TRBJ2-2, with TRBD2 identical over 9 bases. Germline V gives CDR1 SGDLS, CDR2 YYNGEE. This CDR3 region has 18 residues. The V gene end was trimmed by 0 bases and the J gene end by 2 bases; junction bases not matched to a gene: 8. CDR3 coding DNA: TGTGCCAGCAGCGTAGCTACAGGTCTAGCGGGAAACACCGGGGAGCTGTTTTTT. Residues: CASSVATGLAGNTGELFF.

This chain connects TRBV6-5 to TRBJ1-1, with TRBD1 as a possible D gene (6 bases). In germline, CDR1 is MNHEY, CDR2 SVGAGI. V dropped 0 bases and J dropped 1 base, with 9 bases sitting between them. This CDR3 contains 15 residues. CDR3 region: CASSYSTGWNTEAFF. The CDR3 DNA reads as TGTGCCAGCAGTTACTCGACAGGCTGGAACACTGAAGCTTTCTTT.

This clone was recorded only once. V gene TRBV18 combines with J gene TRBJ2-1; D is tentatively TRBD1 or TRBD2 (5 bases each). This CDR3 contains 15 residues. The germline V and J ends were trimmed by 2 bases and 6 bases, with 14 bases remaining between them. CDR1 and CDR2 (germline): KGHSH, LQKENI. The CDR3 DNA reads TGTGCCAGCTCACCAACCGAGGGGACCGGCAATGAGCAGTTCTTC. It is translated as CASSPTEGTGNEQFF.

This sequence joins TRBV5-1 and TRBJ2-7; the D gene is possibly TRBD2 (6 bases). The CDR3 contains 15 residues. Trimming took off 1 base at V and 6 bases at J, with 17 bases between the two ends. CDR1 is SGHRS, CDR2 YFSETQ, per germline. CDR3 protein: CASSLLGGIRAEQYF. The CDR3 DNA follows: TGCGCCAGCAGCTTGTTGGGGGGAATACGCGCCGAGCAGTACTTC.